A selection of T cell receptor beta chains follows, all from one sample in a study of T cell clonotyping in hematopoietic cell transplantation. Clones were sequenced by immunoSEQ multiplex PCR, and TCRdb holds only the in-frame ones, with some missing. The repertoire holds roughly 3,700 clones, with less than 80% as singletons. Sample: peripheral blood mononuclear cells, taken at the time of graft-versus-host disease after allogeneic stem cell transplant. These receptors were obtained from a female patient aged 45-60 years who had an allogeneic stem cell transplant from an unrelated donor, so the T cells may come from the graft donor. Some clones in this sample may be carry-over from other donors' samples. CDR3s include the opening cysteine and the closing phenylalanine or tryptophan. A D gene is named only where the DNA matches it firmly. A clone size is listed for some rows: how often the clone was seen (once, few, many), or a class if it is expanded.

TGTGCCAGCAGCTTCCCCCAGGGGGGACAAGAGACCCAGTACTTC,CASSFPQGGQETQYF,-,TRBJ2-5,15,TRBV5-4,once
TGTGCCTGGAGTATAACGGGGGATACGCAGTATTTT,CAWSITGDTQYF,-,TRBJ2-3,12,TRBV30,-
TGTGCCAGCACTTTAGGGGGACACCGAAATCAGCCCCAGCATTTT,CASTLGGHRNQPQHF,-,TRBJ1-5,15,TRBV28,-
TGTGCCAGCAGTTCTGGATCCCTGGGGGCCAACGTCCTGACTTTC,CASSSGSLGANVLTF,-,TRBJ2-6,15,TRBV2,-
TGCGCCAGCAGCTCACAAACGGGACAGGGCACCTACGAGCAGTACTTC,CASSSQTGQGTYEQYF,TRBD1,TRBJ2-7,16,TRBV5-1,-
TGTGCCAGCAGAACTGCCGGCAGGGGAGAATCACCCCTCCACTTT,CASRTAGRGESPLHF,-,TRBJ1-6,15,TRBV11-2,-
TGTGCCAGCAGCTACAGGGACTCTGGGGCCAACGTCCTGACTTTC,CASSYRDSGANVLTF,-,TRBJ2-6,15,TRBV27,-
TGTGCCAGCAGCAGTAACAGGGGGCTGTCGAATGGCTACACCTTC,CASSSNRGLSNGYTF,TRBD1,TRBJ1-2,15,TRBV5-4,-
TGTGCCAGCAGCTCTAGGGGTACGGCTAATCAGCCCCAGCATTTT,CASSSRGTANQPQHF,-,TRBJ1-5,15,TRBV5-6,few
TGTGCCAGCTCACCACCGGGGGGGAGCTTCACAGATACGCAGTATTTT,CASSPPGGSFTDTQYF,TRBD2,TRBJ2-3,16,TRBV18,-
TGCGCCAGCAGCTCTAGTTACTACGAGCAGTACTTC,CASSSSYYEQYF,-,TRBJ2-7,12,TRBV5-1,-
TGTGCCAGCAGTTCTTTCCTGGGGGGGGCCAACGAGCAGTACTTC,CASSSFLGGANEQYF,-,TRBJ2-7,15,TRBV27,-
TGTGCCAGTAGTCCCTCCCGGGACAGGAAAAACGAGCAGTACTTC,CASSPSRDRKNEQYF,TRBD1,TRBJ2-7,15,TRBV19,-
TGTGCCAGCAGCGGGGACACCACAGATACGCAGTATTTT,CASSGDTTDTQYF,-,TRBJ2-3,13,TRBV7-9,-
TGTGCCAGCAGCTTGAGCGGGGAGGCCTACAATGAGCAGTTCTTC,CASSLSGEAYNEQFF,TRBD2,TRBJ2-1,15,TRBV4-2,-
TGTGCCAGCAGTTACCCGTCAGCCATAAAAGAGACCCAGTACTTC,CASSYPSAIKETQYF,-,TRBJ2-5,15,TRBV6-6,-
TGTGCCAGCAGTGAACCCGGGATCTCCACAGATACGCAGTATTTT,CASSEPGISTDTQYF,-,TRBJ2-3,15,TRBV2,-
TGTGCCAGCAGCCAAAGGACGCAGCGCCCCAGGACCACCGGGGAGCTGTTTTTT,CASSQRTQRPRTTGELFF,-,TRBJ2-2,18,TRBV14,-
TGTGCCATCACCGAAGACTCGATATATGGCTACACCTTC,CAITEDSIYGYTF,-,TRBJ1-2,13,TRBV10-3,once
TGTGCCATCAGTGCCGGGTCGTATGGCTACACCTTC,CAISAGSYGYTF,-,TRBJ1-2,12,TRBV10-3,once
TGTGCCAGCAGCTTAGGGGGATTAGCGAAACAAGAGACCCAGTACTTC,CASSLGGLAKQETQYF,-,TRBJ2-5,16,TRBV7-3,-
TGTGCCAGCAGCCCGAGACGCTACAATGAGCAGTTCTTC,CASSPRRYNEQFF,-,TRBJ2-1,13,TRBV7-6,-
TGTGCCAGCAACCAGGGGAGCTCCTACAATGAGCAGTTCTTC,CASNQGSSYNEQFF,-,TRBJ2-1,14,TRBV19,-
TGTGCCAGCAGCAAAGGGACTCAGAACTACTACGAGCAGTACTTC,CASSKGTQNYYEQYF,-,TRBJ2-7,15,TRBV21-1,-
TGTGCCAGCAGTGAGATTCGTAGAAGGACTGGAAACACCATATATTTT,CASSEIRRRTGNTIYF,-,TRBJ1-3,16,TRBV6-1,-
TGTGCCAGCATCCCTAATTACCGGGACAGCTCCTACGAGCAGTACTTC,CASIPNYRDSSYEQYF,TRBD1,TRBJ2-7,16,TRBV2,-
TGTGCCACCAGCAGAAGGTCAGGGGGCTTTGGCTACACCTTC,CATSRRSGGFGYTF,TRBD1,TRBJ1-2,14,TRBV15,few
TGTGCCAGCAGCTCCCGACAGGGGCGACACGAGCAGTACTTC,CASSSRQGRHEQYF,TRBD1,TRBJ2-7,14,TRBV5-6,once
TGTGCCAGCAGCGTCGCCGAGGGACAGGGGGACAATGAGCAGTTCTTC,CASSVAEGQGDNEQFF,TRBD1,TRBJ2-1,16,TRBV6-4,-
TGTGCCACCAGCGGGAGTGCTAACTATGGCTACACCTTC,CATSGSANYGYTF,-,TRBJ1-2,13,TRBV15,-
TGTGCTAGTGGTTCCGACCTGGGTGAGGAAAAACTGTTTTTT,CASGSDLGEEKLFF,-,TRBJ1-4,14,TRBV12-5,-
TGCGCCAGCAGCCAATTAACGGGCCTCAACTACGAGCAGTACTTC,CASSQLTGLNYEQYF,-,TRBJ2-7,15,TRBV4-1,-
TGTGCTAGTGGTTTGGACAGGGGGGACACTGAAGCTTTCTTT,CASGLDRGDTEAFF,TRBD1,TRBJ1-1,14,TRBV12-5,once
TGTGCCAGCAGCTTAAGGGAGGCCAGGGATTCACCCCTCCACTTT,CASSLREARDSPLHF,-,TRBJ1-6,15,TRBV7-2,-
TGTGCCAGCAGCCCCTTGGCTGGGTTAAGCGACGAGCAGTACTTC,CASSPLAGLSDEQYF,-,TRBJ2-7,15,TRBV11-1,-
TGCAGCGTTGAGTCGGCGCACAGGGGGGATGGCTACACCTTC,CSVESAHRGDGYTF,TRBD1,TRBJ1-2,14,TRBV29-1,-
TGTGCCAGCAGCCCAGGGGCAGGGACAACCTACGAGCAGTACTTC,CASSPGAGTTYEQYF,-,TRBJ2-7,15,TRBV7-2,-
TGCAGTGCCCAAGACAGGCAAAAACTGTTTTTT,CSAQDRQKLFF,-,TRBJ1-4,11,TRBV20-1,-
TGTGCCAGCAGTGCTTTTGAAGGTTACGAGCAGTACTTC,CASSAFEGYEQYF,-,TRBJ2-7,13,TRBV2,-
TGCGCCAGCAGAGGGACAGGGTCTACTCGGGAGTCACCCCTCCACTTT,CASRGTGSTRESPLHF,TRBD1,TRBJ1-6,16,TRBV10-1,few
TGTGCCAGCGTACAGGGGCCGTATAATTCACCCCTCCACTTT,CASVQGPYNSPLHF,TRBD1,TRBJ1-6,14,TRBV11-2,-
TGTGCCACCCTTAATAGGGGGAGGAAAGGCTACACCTTC,CATLNRGRKGYTF,-,TRBJ1-2,13,TRBV19,-
TGTGCCAGCAGCTTCGGGGGGGAGCTGTTTTTT,CASSFGGELFF,-,TRBJ2-2,11,TRBV6-5,-
TGTGCCAGCAGCTTATTCGGGTCCCCGGGCCCTACCCCCCACGAGCAGTACTTC,CASSLFGSPGPTPHEQYF,-,TRBJ2-7,18,TRBV7-6,-
TGTGCCAGTAGTATCGATTGGGCCGGTTATGGCTACACCTTC,CASSIDWAGYGYTF,-,TRBJ1-2,14,TRBV19,-
TGTGCCAGCAGCCCCACCGGACGGATCTCTGGGGCCAACGTCCTGACTTTC,CASSPTGRISGANVLTF,-,TRBJ2-6,17,TRBV5-4,-
TGTGCCATCAGTGACTCCCGGGAAAAGGGCTACACCTTC,CAISDSREKGYTF,-,TRBJ1-2,13,TRBV10-3,-
TGTGCCAGCAGCCGGTCGGGACTGGGAGGCAATCAGCCCCAGCATTTT,CASSRSGLGGNQPQHF,-,TRBJ1-5,16,TRBV7-9,-
TGTGCCAGCAGCTCCTATGAGACCCAGTACTTC,CASSSYETQYF,-,TRBJ2-5,11,TRBV7-4,-
TGTGCCAGCTCCCGAGAAGTTAATTACGAGCAGTACTTC,CASSREVNYEQYF,-,TRBJ2-7,13,TRBV18,-
TGTGCCAGCAGATCCGGGGGGGGGCAGGAGACCCAGTACTTC,CASRSGGGQETQYF,TRBD2,TRBJ2-5,14,TRBV7-6,-